This TCR beta chain was captured by sequencing in a study of blood T cell repertoires in COVID-19. Overall study context: The samples span acute and convalescent COVID-19 from the United States, Italy and Spain.

This clone appeared a single time. In the original workflow: Estimates of nucleated cell counts were drawn from the amplification of reference gene primers. TCRdb keeps only in-frame clones here, not all; method: immunoSEQ multiplex PCR. Clone size and the V and J calls come from that table; the DNA yielded D and trimming. The sample lists roughly 290,000 clones, 80% to 90% seen once, with under 2.5% in the top ten. CDR3 length: 17 amino acids. Living in under 30 US areas, the participants were between roughly 18 and 95 years of age. The receptor was isolated from a young man who had recovered from COVID-19. What was sequenced was PBMCs or T cells enriched from blood (not recorded which). This chain links TRBV21-1 with TRBJ1-6; the D segment call TRBD1 is taken from the table without a DNA check. TRBV21-1 is recorded as a pseudogene. CDR3 residues: CASSKDGERGHNSPLHF. In DNA, the CDR3 is TGTGCCAGCAGCAAAGATGGGGAGAGGGGGCATAATTCACCCCTCCACTTT.